This section outlines one T cell receptor (beta chain) sequence together with its context. Primed by a sample-barcoded 5' primer and a J-beta primer mix, a second PCR proceeded for roughly 6 to 12 cycles. TCRdb ran MiXCR on the 5' RACE reads and lists one entry per CDR3 protein. The sample has over 1,500,000 distinct CDR3 sequences, roughly 49% seen once; the top ten hold approximately 2%. The data were taken from a study of blood T cells in healthy people across ages. The germline V and J ends were trimmed by 6 bases and 3 bases, with 18 bases remaining between them. CDR3 length equals 15 residues. Germline lookup yields CDR1 SQVTM and CDR2 ANQGSEA.

V is TRBV29-1 and J is TRBJ2-1, with TRBD1 as a possible D gene (6 bases). This clonotype was obtained from a woman between 40 and 55 years old in good health. The specimen was blood. In DNA form, the CDR3 reads TGCAGCGTCGGTGGGGACATTTCAAGCTACAATGAGCAGTTCTTC. It specifies CSVGGDISSYNEQFF.